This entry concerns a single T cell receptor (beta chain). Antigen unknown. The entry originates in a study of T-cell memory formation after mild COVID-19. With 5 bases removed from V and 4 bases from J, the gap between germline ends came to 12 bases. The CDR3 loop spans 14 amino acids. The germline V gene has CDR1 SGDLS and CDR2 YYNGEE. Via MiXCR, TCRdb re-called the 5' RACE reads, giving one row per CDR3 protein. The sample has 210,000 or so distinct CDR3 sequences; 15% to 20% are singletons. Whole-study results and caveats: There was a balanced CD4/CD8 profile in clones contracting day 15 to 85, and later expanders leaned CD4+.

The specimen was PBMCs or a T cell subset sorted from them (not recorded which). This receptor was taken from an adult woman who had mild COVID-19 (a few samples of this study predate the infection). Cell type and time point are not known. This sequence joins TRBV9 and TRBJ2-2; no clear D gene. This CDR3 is CASRAGRFTGELFF. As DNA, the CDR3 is TGTGCCAGCAGAGCTGGGCGGTTCACCGGGGAGCTGTTTTTT.